Given below is one TCR beta chain in context. These data are taken from a study of blood T cell repertoires in COVID-19. Libraries were prepared by immunoSEQ multiplex PCR; TCRdb keeps only in-frame clonotypes and omits some of them. The repertoire holds 100,000 to 150,000 clones, approximately 88% seen once, with about 7.3% in the top ten. The CDR3 consists of 14 residues. The specimen sequenced was peripheral blood. The receptor was isolated from a man aged 45 to 65 with acute or convalescent COVID-19. The rearrangement uses TRBV21-1 and TRBJ1-1; TRBD1, the D gene given by the table, was not confirmed from the DNA. TRBV21-1 is a recognized pseudogene. This CDR3 is CASSKGWQDTEAFF. The CDR3 region has the DNA TGTGCCAGCAGCAAAGGTTGGCAGGACACTGAAGCTTTCTTT.